This TCR beta chain comes out of a study of blood T cell repertoires in COVID-19. Study-wide background: Nucleic acid was either cDNA or gDNA, and it came from T cells, B-cell-depleted T cells, or PBMCs.

In the original workflow: Counts of nucleated cells, estimated from reference gene primer amplification, were obtained. Here immunoSEQ multiplex PCR was the method, and the copy in TCRdb shows in-frame clones only, minus some. V, J and clone size reflect that table, while D and trimming were determined from the DNA. Of approximately 230,000 clones in the sample, about 86% were seen once. This CDR3 has 14 residues. Deletions cut 3 bases from V and 1 base from J, with 12 bases between. Germline CDR1 is DFQATT and CDR2 is SNEGSKA (reference sequence). Material for sequencing was peripheral blood. The sequence came from a man aged 80 or over with acute or convalescent COVID-19. V and J are TRBV20-1 and TRBJ1-1; TRBD1 might be the D (6 bases). For the CDR3, the DNA is TGCAGTGCTAGTGTCAGGGGTACGAACACTGAAGCTTTCTTT. As protein: CSASVRGTNTEAFF.